This TCR beta chain was obtained from a study of naive and memory T cell subsets. Both TRBC1 and TRBC2 were covered by a beta constant-region primer of two equimolar oligonucleotides. A 12-nucleotide UMI and the SP2 primer were added to the cDNA 3' end by oligonucleotide ligation. The ligated cDNA underwent four PCR rounds using SP2 and nested alpha and beta constant-region primers. TCRdb independently ran MiXCR on the UMI-ligation and nested PCR reads; one entry per CDR3 protein. The top ten clones hold around 20% of a sample with tens of thousands of distinct CDR3 sequences, 13% of them seen once. Cells stained for CD3, CD4, CD8, CD45RA and CD27 were sorted into four subsets. The CDR3 is 15 residues long. V shed 1 base and J 5 bases; nucleotides not matched to a gene: 1. Germline CDR1 is SEHNR and CDR2 is FQNEAQ (reference sequence). This clonotype was seen at least ten times.

This TCR came from a human donor in good health. The gene calls are TRBV7-9 and TRBJ2-3, with TRBD2 identical over 12 bases. The sequenced sample consisted of effector memory CD4+ T cells from blood. Described subset: effector memory, CD45RA- CD27-. The CDR3 here is CASSLELAGGDTQYF. In DNA, the CDR3 is TGTGCCAGCAGCTTAGAACTAGCGGGAGGAGATACGCAGTATTTT.